This is a list of T cell receptor beta chains from one sample in a study of prognosis after radiotherapy for stage I lung cancer. TCRdb ran MiXCR on the multiplex PCR reads and lists one entry per CDR3 protein. Here the sample spans around 14,000 distinct CDR3 sequences, roughly 31% being singletons. The sample consisted of PBMCs, taken before or after stereotactic body radiation therapy (not recorded which). All receptors derive from a donor over 45 with non-small cell lung cancer. Each CDR3 is given with its conserved first and last residue. A D gene is named only where the DNA matches it firmly. The size entry is marked missing in some rows and otherwise reads once, few, many or a size class.

V,D,J,size,CDR3,DNA
TRBV6-5,.,TRBJ2-2,many,CASSYNRAGTGELFF,TGTGCCAGCAGTTACAATCGGGCGGGCACCGGGGAGCTGTTTTTT
TRBV6-5,.,TRBJ1-6,.,CASSYEFLKDRENSPFHF,TGTGCCAGCAGTTACGAATTTCTTAAGGACCGCGAAAATTCACCCTTCCACTTT
TRBV4-2,TRBD1,TRBJ2-6,.,CASSQEWTGGSWANVLTF,TGTGCCAGCAGCCAAGAGTGGACAGGTGGTTCTTGGGCCAACGTCCTGACTTTC
TRBV5-1,TRBD1,TRBJ2-7,medium-sized,CASSKDRAEQYF,TGCGCCAGCAGCAAGGACAGGGCCGAGCAGTACTTC
TRBV20-1,TRBD2,TRBJ2-3,many,CSARGTSGRTDTQYF,TGCAGTGCTAGGGGGACTAGCGGGAGAACAGATACGCAGTATTTT
TRBV6-9,TRBD1,TRBJ2-3,.,CASSYSGTGRGNTQYF,TGTGCCAGCAGTTACTCAGGGACAGGACGTGGAAATACGCAGTATTTT
TRBV20-1,TRBD2,TRBJ2-1,.,CSARTDGTSGRMSEQFF,TGCAGTGCTAGGACAGATGGGACTAGCGGGAGAATGAGTGAGCAGTTCTTC
TRBV20-1,TRBD1,TRBJ1-5,many,CSARAFTGDNNQPQHF,TGCAGTGCTAGAGCCTTCACAGGGGACAACAATCAGCCCCAGCATTTT
TRBV6-1,.,TRBJ2-1,many,CASSLQYSYNEQFF,TGTGCCAGCAGCCTCCAGTACTCCTACAATGAGCAGTTCTTC
TRBV6-5,.,TRBJ1-1,many,CASSYSTRLNTEAFF,TGTGCCAGCAGTTACTCGACGCGGCTGAACACTGAAGCTTTCTTT
TRBV7-9,.,TRBJ2-7,many,CASSSRISYEQYF,TGTGCCAGCAGCTCCCGGATCTCCTACGAGCAGTACTTC
TRBV9,TRBD1,TRBJ2-3,many,CASSVSSGTGDTSTDTQYF,TGTGCCAGCAGCGTAAGTTCCGGGACAGGGGATACTAGCACAGATACGCAGTATTTT
TRBV5-1,TRBD2,TRBJ2-7,medium-sized,CASSPGTSGTGSYEQYF,TGCGCCAGCAGCCCGGGGACTAGCGGGACTGGGTCCTACGAGCAGTACTTC
TRBV20-1,TRBD2,TRBJ2-7,many,CSASGTSVSYEQYF,TGCAGTGCTTCCGGGACTAGCGTCTCCTACGAGCAGTACTTC